This TCR beta chain was retrieved from a study of cytomegalovirus exposure and HLA in healthy donors. Study background: The approximately 130 validation repertoires matched the roughly 700 first-cohort repertoires in platform, a later analysis reported. Regarding the study as a whole: That first-cohort TCR clusters tended to co-occur in the approximately 110 validation repertoires was found in a later analysis. In vitro confirmation showed three CMV-associated chains to be CMV antigen specific.

Sequenced by immunoSEQ multiplex PCR; TCRdb stores in-frame clones only, minus some. The sample yields 130,000 or so clones, 89% seen once. The donors were part of the validation cohort of 95 to 150 subjects. That cohort was separate from the first cohort, which comprised 700 or so subjects. The J segment lost 5 bases and the V segment lost 5 bases, leaving 9 bases of the junction unmatched. The CDR3 is made up of 16 amino acids. Germline assignment: CDR1 MGHDK and CDR2 SYGVNS. On this clone itself: Its specificity is unknown.

V gene TRBV25-1 combines with J gene TRBJ1-6, with 7 bases matching TRBD1. This receptor was identified in a woman aged 18-29 years in good health and CMV-seropositive. The material sequenced was PBMCs. CDR3 bases: TGTGCCAGCAGTAAGCTAGGACAGGACAATAATTCACCCCTCCACTTT. Its translation: CASSKLGQDNNSPLHF.